Each of the 8 T cell receptor beta chains below was sequenced from the same sample in a study of blood T cell repertoires in COVID-19. Repertoires were generated with immunoSEQ multiplex PCR, while TCRdb's copy carries only in-frame clones and drops some. The data show about 250,000 clones, approximately 92% seen once. Input material: peripheral blood. All receptors derive from a middle-aged woman who had recovered from COVID-19.

The CDR3 nucleotides are TGTGCCAGCAGTTACTCGAAGCCTGAGAACACTGAAGCTTTCTTT. Its translation is CASSYSKPENTEAFF. The chain has TRBV6-5 and TRBJ1-1; D uncertain. Looked up from germline, CDR1 is MNHEY and CDR2 is SVGAGI. The CDR3 loop spans 15 amino acids. V lost 0 bases and J 1 base, leaving 9 bases between the germline ends.

The V gene is TRBV5-1, the J gene TRBJ2-7; 13 nucleotides agree with TRBD2. This CDR3 comprises 16 residues. J lost 5 bases, V lost 0 bases, and 5 bases had no gene match. Per the germline V gene, CDR1 is SGHRS and CDR2 is YFSETQ. CDR3 residues: CASSLGGLAGDHEQYF. DNA for the CDR3: TGCGCCAGCAGCTTGGGCGGACTAGCGGGAGACCACGAGCAGTACTTC.

This clone was detected only once. The rearrangement joins TRBV5-1 to TRBJ2-2; TRBD2 aligns across 12 bases. The V gene's germline CDR1 is SGHRS and CDR2 YFSETQ. With V trimmed by 5 bases and J by 7 bases, 9 bases remained unmatched. The CDR3 runs 16 residues. CDR3 residues: CASREGLAGSDGELFF. The CDR3 DNA reads as TGCGCCAGCAGGGAAGGACTAGCGGGATCGGACGGGGAGCTGTTTTTT.

The J gene is TRBJ2-5, the V gene TRBV11-3; the match to TRBD1 covers 7 bases. This CDR3 region has 13 residues. Germline values: CDR1 SGHNT, CDR2 YENEEA. J was trimmed by 7 bases and V by 6 bases; bases with no gene match: 8. DNA for the CDR3: TGTGCCAGCAGTCCTACAGGGGCGGGGACCCAGTACTTC. Its protein is CASSPTGAGTQYF.

This clone was found once. This chain links TRBV9 with TRBJ2-2, with TRBD1 as a possible D gene (6 bases). The V gene lost 0 bases and the J gene lost 0 bases, with 15 bases spanning the gap. Germline lookup yields CDR1 SGDLS and CDR2 YYNGEE. There are 18 residues in the CDR3. The CDR3, as DNA: TGTGCCAGCAGCGTAGCCATGAGGACAGTCCCGAACACCGGGGAGCTGTTTTTT. This encodes CASSVAMRTVPNTGELFF.

The chain links TRBV2 to TRBJ1-2, with TRBD1 as a possible D gene (5 bases). Germline V gives CDR1 SNHLY, CDR2 FYNNEI. With 3 bases removed from V and 1 base from J, the gap between germline ends came to 9 bases. CDR3 length equals 14 residues. The CDR3 bases are TGTGCCAGCAGTGAGTCAGGGAATAACTATGGCTACACCTTC. It translates to CASSESGNNYGYTF.

The V call is TRBV2, the J call TRBJ1-1; D uncertain. Germline V lookup: CDR1 SNHLY, CDR2 FYNNEI. Trimming left V 6 bases short and J 10 bases short, with 12 bases between. The CDR3 covers 11 residues. The CDR3, as DNA: TGTGCCAGCAGGAGGGCCCCCGGAGCTTTCTTT. Amino acids: CASRRAPGAFF.

The genes are TRBV4-1 and TRBJ2-1; 8 bases line up with TRBD1. The V segment lost 4 bases and the J segment 8 bases; nucleotides outside the gene matches: 16. There are 17 residues in the CDR3. The germline V gene encodes CDR1 MGHRA and CDR2 YSYEKL. The DNA of the CDR3 is TGCGCCAGCAGCCGAGAGAGTTTGGACAGGGTAGGTTATGAGCAGTTCTTC. Encoded protein: CASSRESLDRVGYEQFF.